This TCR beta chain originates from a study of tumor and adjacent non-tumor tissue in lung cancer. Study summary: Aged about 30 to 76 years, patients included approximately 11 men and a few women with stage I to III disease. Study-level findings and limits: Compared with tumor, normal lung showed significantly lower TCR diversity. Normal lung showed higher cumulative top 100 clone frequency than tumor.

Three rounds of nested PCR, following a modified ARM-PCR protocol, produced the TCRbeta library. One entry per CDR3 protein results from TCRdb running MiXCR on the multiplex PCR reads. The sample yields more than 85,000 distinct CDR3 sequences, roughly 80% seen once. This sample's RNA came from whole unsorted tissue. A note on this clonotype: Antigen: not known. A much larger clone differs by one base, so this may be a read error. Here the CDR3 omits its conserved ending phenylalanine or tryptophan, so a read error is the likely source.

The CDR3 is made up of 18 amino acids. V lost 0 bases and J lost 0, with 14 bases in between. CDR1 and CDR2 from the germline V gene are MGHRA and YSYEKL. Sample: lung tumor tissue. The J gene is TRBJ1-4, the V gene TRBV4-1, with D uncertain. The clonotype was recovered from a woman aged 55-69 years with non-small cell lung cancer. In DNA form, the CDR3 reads TGCGCCAGCAGCCAAGATTGGAACACCCCTGCAACTAATGAAAAACTGTTTATT. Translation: CASSQDWNTPATNEKLFI.